This T cell receptor (beta chain) derives from a study of shared clonotypes between healthy human individuals. J was trimmed by 3 bases and V by 5 bases; bases with no gene match: 11. Germline values: CDR1 WSHSY, CDR2 SAAADI. The CDR3 extends over 16 amino acids. Each sorted subset replicate got 200 ng genomic DNA, 30,000 or so genomes. The data were produced by immunoSEQ multiplex PCR, yet TCRdb's version contains in-frame clones alone and is incomplete. Of about 680,000 clones in the sample, roughly 78% were seen once. This clone was seen a handful of times. Sequences were obtained from memory CD4+ T cells sorted from blood. Subset reported: CD45RA-negative fraction. The receptor's source is a woman younger than 45 in good health. The genes are TRBV10-2 and TRBJ2-7; TRBD1 agrees at 9 bases. The CDR3: CASSYRTGAGGYEQYF. DNA for the CDR3: TGCGCCAGCAGTTACCGGACAGGGGCTGGGGGCTACGAGCAGTACTTC.